This TCR beta chain was profiled in a study of regulatory T cells in long-lasting Graves disease. The study's findings and limits: Lower TCR diversity was seen in persistent Graves' patients than in newly diagnosed ones.

This clonotype was recorded a few times. Its antigen is currently unknown. Both iRepertoire HTBI primers and Arm-PCR of CDR3 regions were used to build the TCR beta libraries. TCRdb re-called the multiplex PCR reads with MiXCR, one entry per CDR3 protein. The table has 500,000 or so distinct CDR3 sequences, 15% to 20% seen once; the top ten hold roughly an eighth. This sample's time point: newly diagnosed GD, antithyroid drugs for less than 3 months. PBMC RNA was the source of the TCR library. The CDR3 consists of 17 residues. Trimming took off 5 bases at V and 4 bases at J, with 21 bases between the two ends. Germline lookup yields CDR1 SNHLY and CDR2 FYNNEI. This sample was shared with a second study, whose subject was T cells in Graves' hyperthyroidism and ophthalmopathy. In that study: For Graves' hyperthyroidism to be stable, ophthalmopathy could not progress within 18 months. First-round RT-PCR targeting the TCR CDR3 was performed with the HTBI primer set.

The sequencing used peripheral blood mononuclear cells (PBMCs), collected at new diagnosis, from a patient treated with antithyroid drugs. The V gene is TRBV2, the J gene TRBJ2-1; tentative D call: TRBD2 (5 bases). The sequence derives from a man aged 35 to 55 with Graves disease. CDR3 nucleotide sequence: TGTGCCAGCAGTCCCCCTAGATTTCGCGCGGGTTACAATGAGCAGTTCTTC. It translates to CASSPPRFRAGYNEQFF.